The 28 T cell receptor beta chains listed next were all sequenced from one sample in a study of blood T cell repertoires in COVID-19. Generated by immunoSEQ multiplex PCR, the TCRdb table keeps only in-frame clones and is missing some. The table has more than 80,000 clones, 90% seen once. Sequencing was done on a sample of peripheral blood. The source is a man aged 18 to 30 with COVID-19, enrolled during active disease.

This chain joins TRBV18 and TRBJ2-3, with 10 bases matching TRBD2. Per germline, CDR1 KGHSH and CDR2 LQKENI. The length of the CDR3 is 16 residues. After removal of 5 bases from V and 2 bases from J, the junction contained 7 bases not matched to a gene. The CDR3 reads CASSTGTSAFTDTQYF. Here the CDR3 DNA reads TGTGCCAGCTCAACCGGGACTAGCGCATTCACAGATACGCAGTATTTT.

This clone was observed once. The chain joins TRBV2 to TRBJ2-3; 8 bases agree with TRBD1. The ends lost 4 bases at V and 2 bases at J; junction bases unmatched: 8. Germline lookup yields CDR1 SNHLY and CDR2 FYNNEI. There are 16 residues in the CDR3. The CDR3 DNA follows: TGTGCCAGCAGTGCGGCCGTGACAGGGGCCACAGATACGCAGTATTTT. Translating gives CASSAAVTGATDTQYF.

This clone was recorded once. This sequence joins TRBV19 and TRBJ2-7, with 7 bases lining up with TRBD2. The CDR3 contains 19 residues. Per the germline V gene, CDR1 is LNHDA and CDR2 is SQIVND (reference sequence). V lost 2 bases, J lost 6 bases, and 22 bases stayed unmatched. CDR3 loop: CASSISPHLGGRGESEQYF. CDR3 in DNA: TGTGCCAGTAGTATATCCCCCCATTTGGGCGGGAGAGGAGAAAGCGAGCAGTACTTC.

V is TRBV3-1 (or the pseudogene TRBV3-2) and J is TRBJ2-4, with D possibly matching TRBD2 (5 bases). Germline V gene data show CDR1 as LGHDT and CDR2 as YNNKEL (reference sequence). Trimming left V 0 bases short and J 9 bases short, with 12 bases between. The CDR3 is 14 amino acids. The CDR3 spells CASSQEGSRGIQYF. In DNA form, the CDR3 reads TGTGCCAGCAGCCAAGAGGGGAGCAGAGGCATTCAGTACTTC.

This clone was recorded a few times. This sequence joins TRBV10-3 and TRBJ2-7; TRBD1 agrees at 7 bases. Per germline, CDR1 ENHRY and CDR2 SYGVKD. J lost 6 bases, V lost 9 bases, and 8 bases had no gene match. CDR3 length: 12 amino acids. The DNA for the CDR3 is TGTGCCATGGGAGACAGGGCCGGCGAGCAGTACTTC. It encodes CAMGDRAGEQYF.

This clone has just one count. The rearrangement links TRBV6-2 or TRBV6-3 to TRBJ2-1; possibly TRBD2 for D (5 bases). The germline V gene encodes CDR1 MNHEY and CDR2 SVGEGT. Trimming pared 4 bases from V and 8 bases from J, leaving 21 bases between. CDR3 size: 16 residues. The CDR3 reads CASSSLGDPPMDEQFF. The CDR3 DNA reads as TGTGCCAGCAGTTCGCTGGGAGATCCCCCAATGGATGAGCAGTTCTTC.

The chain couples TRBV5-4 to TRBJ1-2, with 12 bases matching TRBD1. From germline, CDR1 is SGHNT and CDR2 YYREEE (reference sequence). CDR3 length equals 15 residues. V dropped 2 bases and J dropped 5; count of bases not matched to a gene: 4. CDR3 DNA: TGTGCCAGCAGCTTAGGGACAGGGGGCGCGTATGGCTACACCTTC. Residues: CASSLGTGGAYGYTF.

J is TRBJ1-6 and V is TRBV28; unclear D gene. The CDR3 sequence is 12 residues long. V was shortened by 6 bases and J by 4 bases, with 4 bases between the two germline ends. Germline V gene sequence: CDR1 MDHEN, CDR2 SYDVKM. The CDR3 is CASSPYNSPLHF. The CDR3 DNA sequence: TGTGCCAGCAGCCCTTATAATTCACCCCTCCACTTT.

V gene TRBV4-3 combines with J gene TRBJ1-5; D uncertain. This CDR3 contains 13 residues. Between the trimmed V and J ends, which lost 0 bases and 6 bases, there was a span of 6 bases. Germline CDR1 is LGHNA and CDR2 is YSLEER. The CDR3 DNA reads TGCGCCAGCAGCCAAGATGGTAGTCAGCCCCAGCATTTT. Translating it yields CASSQDGSQPQHF.

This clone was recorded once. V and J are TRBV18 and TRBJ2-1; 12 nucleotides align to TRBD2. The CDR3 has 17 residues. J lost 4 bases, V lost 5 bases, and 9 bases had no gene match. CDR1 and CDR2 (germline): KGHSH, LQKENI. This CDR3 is CASSTTSGRSPYNEQFF. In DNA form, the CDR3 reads TGTGCCAGCTCAACCACTAGCGGGAGGTCCCCTTACAATGAGCAGTTCTTC.

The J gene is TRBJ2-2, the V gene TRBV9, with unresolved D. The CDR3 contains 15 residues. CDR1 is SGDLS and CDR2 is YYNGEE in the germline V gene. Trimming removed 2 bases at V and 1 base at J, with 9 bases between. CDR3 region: CASSVRRQNTGELFF. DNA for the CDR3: TGTGCCAGCAGCGTGCGGCGGCAGAACACCGGGGAGCTGTTTTTT.

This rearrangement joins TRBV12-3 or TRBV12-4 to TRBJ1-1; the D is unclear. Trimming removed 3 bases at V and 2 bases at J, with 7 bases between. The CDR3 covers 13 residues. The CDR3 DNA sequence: TGTGCCAGCAGTTTGAACAGCAACACTGAAGCTTTCTTT. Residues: CASSLNSNTEAFF.

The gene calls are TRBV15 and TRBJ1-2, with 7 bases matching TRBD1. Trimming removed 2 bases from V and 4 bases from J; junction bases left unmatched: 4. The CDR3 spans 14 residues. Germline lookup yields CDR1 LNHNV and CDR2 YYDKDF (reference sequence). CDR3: CATSRKQGTYGYTF. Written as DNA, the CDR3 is TGTGCCACCAGCAGAAAACAGGGGACCTATGGCTACACCTTC.

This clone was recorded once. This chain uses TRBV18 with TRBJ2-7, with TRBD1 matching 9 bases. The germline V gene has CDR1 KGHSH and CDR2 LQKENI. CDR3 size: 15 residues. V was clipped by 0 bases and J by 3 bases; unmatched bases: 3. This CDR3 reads CASSPPQGQGYEQYF. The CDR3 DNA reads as TGTGCCAGCTCACCACCCCAGGGACAGGGCTACGAGCAGTACTTC.

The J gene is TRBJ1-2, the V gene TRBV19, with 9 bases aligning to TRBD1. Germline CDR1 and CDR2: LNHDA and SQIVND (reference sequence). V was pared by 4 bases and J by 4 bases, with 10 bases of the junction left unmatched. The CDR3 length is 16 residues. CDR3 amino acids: CASSTPGQGFSYGYTF. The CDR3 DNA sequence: TGTGCCAGTAGTACACCGGGACAGGGTTTCAGCTATGGCTACACCTTC.

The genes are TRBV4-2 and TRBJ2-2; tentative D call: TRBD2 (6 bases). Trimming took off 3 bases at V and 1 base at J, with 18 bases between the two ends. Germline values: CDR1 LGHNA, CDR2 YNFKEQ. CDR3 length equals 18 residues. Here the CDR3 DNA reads TGTGCCAGCAGCCAGTATTTTATCAGCGGGCTGAACACCGGGGAGCTGTTTTTT. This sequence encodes CASSQYFISGLNTGELFF.

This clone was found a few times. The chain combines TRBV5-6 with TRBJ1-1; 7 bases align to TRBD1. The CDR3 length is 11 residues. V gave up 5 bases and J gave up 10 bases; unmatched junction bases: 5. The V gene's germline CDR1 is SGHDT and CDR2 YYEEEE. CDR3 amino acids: CASSWGQTAFF. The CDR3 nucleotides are TGTGCCAGCAGTTGGGGACAGACAGCTTTCTTT.

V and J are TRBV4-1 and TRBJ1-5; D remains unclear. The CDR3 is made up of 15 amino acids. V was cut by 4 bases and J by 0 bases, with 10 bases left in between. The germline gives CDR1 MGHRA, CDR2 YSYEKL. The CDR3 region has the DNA TGCGCCAGCAGCCCGCAGATAAATAGCAATCAGCCCCAGCATTTT. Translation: CASSPQINSNQPQHF.

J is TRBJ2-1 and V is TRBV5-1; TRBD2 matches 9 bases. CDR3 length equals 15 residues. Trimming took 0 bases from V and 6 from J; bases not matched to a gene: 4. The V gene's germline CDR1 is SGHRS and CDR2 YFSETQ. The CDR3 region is CASSLVAGEVNEQFF. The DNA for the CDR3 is TGCGCCAGCAGCTTGGTAGCGGGAGAGGTCAATGAGCAGTTCTTC.

The CDR3 region is CASSLATPPNTGELFF. CDR3 in DNA: TGCGCCAGCAGCTTGGCTACGCCCCCGAACACCGGGGAGCTGTTTTTT. The V and J genes are TRBV5-1 and TRBJ2-2; D gene ambiguous. Per germline, CDR1 SGHRS and CDR2 YFSETQ. The CDR3 contains 16 residues. V shed 0 bases and J shed 0 bases, with 9 bases lying between them.

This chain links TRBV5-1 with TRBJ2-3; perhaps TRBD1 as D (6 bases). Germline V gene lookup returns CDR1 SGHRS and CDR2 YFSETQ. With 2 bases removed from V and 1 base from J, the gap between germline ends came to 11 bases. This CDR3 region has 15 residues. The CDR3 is CASSLGTLRTDTQYF. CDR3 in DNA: TGCGCCAGCAGCTTAGGGACATTACGCACAGATACGCAGTATTTT.

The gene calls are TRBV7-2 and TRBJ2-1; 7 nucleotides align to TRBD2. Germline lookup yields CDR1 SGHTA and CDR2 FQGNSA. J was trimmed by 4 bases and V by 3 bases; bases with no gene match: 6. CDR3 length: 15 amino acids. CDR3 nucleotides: TGTGCCAGCAGCTTGGTGTCTAGCGGATACAATGAGCAGTTCTTC. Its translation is CASSLVSSGYNEQFF.

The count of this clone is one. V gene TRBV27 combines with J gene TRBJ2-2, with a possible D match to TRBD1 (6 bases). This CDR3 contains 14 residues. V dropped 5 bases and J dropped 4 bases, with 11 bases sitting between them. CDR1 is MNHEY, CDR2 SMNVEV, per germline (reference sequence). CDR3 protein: CASSVLQGTGELFF. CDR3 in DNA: TGTGCCAGCAGTGTACTACAGGGCACCGGGGAGCTGTTTTTT.

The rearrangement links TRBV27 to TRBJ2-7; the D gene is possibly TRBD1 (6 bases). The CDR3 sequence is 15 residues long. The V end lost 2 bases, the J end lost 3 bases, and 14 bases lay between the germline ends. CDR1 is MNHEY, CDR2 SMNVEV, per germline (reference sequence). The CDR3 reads CASSLGQPNDYEQYF. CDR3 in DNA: TGTGCCAGCAGTTTAGGACAGCCCAACGACTACGAGCAGTACTTC.

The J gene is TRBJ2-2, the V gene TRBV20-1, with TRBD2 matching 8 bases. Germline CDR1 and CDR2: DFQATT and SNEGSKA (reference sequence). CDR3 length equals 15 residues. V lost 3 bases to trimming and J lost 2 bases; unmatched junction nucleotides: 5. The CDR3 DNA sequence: TGCAGTGCTAGTAGACGGGAGGGAAACACCGGGGAGCTGTTTTTT. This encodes CSASRREGNTGELFF.

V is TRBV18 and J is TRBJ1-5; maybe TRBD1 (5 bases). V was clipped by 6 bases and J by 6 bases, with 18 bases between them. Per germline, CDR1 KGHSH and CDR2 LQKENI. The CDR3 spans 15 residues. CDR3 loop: CASSREGSGAQPQHF. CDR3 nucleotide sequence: TGTGCCAGCTCCCGGGAGGGCAGCGGGGCTCAGCCCCAGCATTTT.

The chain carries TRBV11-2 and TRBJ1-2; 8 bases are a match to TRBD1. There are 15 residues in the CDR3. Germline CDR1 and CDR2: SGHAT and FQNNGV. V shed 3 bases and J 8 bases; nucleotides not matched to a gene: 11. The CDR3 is CASSFPGTGEVGYTF. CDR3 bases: TGTGCCAGCAGCTTTCCCGGGACAGGCGAGGTCGGCTACACCTTC.

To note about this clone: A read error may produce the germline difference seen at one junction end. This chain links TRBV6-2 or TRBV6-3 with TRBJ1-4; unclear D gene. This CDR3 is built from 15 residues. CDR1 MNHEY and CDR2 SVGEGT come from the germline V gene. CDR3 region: CASSYDGATNEKLLF. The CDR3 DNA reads TGTGCCAGCAGTTACGACGGTGCAACTAATGAAAAACTGCTTTTT.